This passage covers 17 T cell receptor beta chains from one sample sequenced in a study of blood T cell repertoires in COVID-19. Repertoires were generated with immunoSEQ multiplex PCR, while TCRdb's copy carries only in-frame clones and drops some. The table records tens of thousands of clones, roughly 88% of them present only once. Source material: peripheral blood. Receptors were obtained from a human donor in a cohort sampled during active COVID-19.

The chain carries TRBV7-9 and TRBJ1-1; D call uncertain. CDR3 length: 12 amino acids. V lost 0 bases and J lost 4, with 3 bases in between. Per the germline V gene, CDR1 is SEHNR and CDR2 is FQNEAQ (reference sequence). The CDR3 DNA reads TGTGCCAGCAGCTTAGCGAGCACTGAAGCTTTCTTT. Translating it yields CASSLASTEAFF.

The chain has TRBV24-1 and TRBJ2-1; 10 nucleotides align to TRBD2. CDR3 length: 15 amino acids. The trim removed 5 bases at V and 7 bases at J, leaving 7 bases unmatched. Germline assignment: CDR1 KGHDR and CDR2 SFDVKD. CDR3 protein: CATSGLAGAGNEQFF. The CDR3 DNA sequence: TGTGCCACCAGTGGCCTAGCGGGAGCGGGGAATGAGCAGTTCTTC.

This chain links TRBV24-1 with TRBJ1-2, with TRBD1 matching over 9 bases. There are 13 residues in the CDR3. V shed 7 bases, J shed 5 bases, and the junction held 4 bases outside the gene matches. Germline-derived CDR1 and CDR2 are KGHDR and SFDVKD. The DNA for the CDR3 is TGTGCCACCAGCCCCGGGACAGGGTATGGCTACACCTTC. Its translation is CATSPGTGYGYTF.

The CDR3 DNA is TGCGCCAGCAGCTTGGACGACTATTTGGTCGAGCAGTACTTC. Its translation: CASSLDDYLVEQYF. The chain combines TRBV5-1 with TRBJ2-7; D may be TRBD2 (5 bases). The germline V gene has CDR1 SGHRS and CDR2 YFSETQ. V gave up 0 bases and J gave up 6 bases, with 13 bases separating them. This CDR3 has 14 residues.

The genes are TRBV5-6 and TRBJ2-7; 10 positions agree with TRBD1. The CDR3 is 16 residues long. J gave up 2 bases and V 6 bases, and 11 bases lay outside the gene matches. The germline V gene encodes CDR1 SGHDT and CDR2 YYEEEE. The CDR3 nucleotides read TGTGCCAGCACCACGGGCGGGACAGGGGTCACCTACGAGCAGTACTTC. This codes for CASTTGGTGVTYEQYF.

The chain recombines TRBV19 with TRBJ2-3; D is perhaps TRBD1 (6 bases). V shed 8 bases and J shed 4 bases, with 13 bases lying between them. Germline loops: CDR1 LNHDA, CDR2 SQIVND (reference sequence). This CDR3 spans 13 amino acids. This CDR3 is CASGQWKSDTQYF. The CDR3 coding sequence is TGTGCCAGTGGACAGTGGAAGTCAGATACGCAGTATTTT.

CDR3 region: CASSEGQGATGANVLTF. The CDR3 DNA reads as TGCGCCAGCAGTGAGGGACAGGGGGCAACTGGGGCCAACGTCCTGACTTTC. This chain connects TRBV5-1 to TRBJ2-6; 12 bases agree with TRBD1. Germline V gene sequence: CDR1 SGHRS, CDR2 YFSETQ. Germline trimming cut 5 bases from V and 2 bases from J; bases unmatched to any gene: 5. The CDR3 spans 17 residues. Full variable domain (remainder filled in from reference TRBV5-1 and TRBJ2-6): KAGVTQTPRYLIKTRGQQVTLSCSPISGHRSVSWYQQTPGQGLQFLFEYFSETQRNKGNFPGRFSGRQFSNSRSEMNVSTLELGDSALYLCASSEGQGATGANVLTFGAGSRLTVL.

CDR3 in amino acids: CASSSSLWRGGNTDTQYF. CDR3 sequence (DNA): TGTGCCAGCAGTTCTTCTTTGTGGCGGGGGGGAAACACAGATACGCAGTATTTT. The chain employs TRBV6-2 or TRBV6-3 and TRBJ2-3; TRBD2 agrees at 9 bases. The germline V gene has CDR1 MNHEY and CDR2 SVGEGT. The length of the CDR3 is 18 residues. The V segment lost 4 bases and the J segment 2 bases; nucleotides outside the gene matches: 13.

The CDR3 is CASSVVGGRGETQYF. In nucleotides, the CDR3 is TGTGCCAGCAGCGTAGTAGGGGGGAGGGGAGAGACCCAGTACTTC. The chain joins TRBV9 to TRBJ2-5; weak D call: TRBD2 (7 bases). The CDR3 consists of 15 residues. Between the trimmed V and J ends, which lost 0 bases and 4 bases, there was a span of 13 bases. In germline, CDR1 is SGDLS, CDR2 YYNGEE.

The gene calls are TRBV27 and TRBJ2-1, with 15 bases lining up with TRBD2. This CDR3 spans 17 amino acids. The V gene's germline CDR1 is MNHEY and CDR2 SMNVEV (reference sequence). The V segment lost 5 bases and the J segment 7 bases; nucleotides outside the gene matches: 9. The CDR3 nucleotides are TGTGCCAGCAGTCCCATCGGGACTAGCGGGAGGTATAATGAGCAGTTCTTC. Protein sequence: CASSPIGTSGRYNEQFF.

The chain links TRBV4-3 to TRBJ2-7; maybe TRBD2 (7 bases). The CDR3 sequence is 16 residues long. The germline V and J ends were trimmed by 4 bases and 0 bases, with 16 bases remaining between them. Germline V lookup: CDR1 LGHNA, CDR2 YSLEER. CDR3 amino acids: CASSPRGGDPSYEQYF. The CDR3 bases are TGCGCCAGCAGCCCGCGAGGGGGGGACCCCTCCTACGAGCAGTACTTC.

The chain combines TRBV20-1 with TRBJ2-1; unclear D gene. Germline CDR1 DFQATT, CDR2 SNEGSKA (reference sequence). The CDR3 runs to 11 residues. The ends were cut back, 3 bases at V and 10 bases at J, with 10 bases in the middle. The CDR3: CSASSGYEQFF. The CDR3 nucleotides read TGCAGTGCTAGCTCGGGTTACGAGCAGTTCTTC.

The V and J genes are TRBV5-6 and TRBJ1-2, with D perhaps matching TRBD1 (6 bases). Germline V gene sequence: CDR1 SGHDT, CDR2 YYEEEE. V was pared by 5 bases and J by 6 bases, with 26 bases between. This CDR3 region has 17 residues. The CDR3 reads CASRQGGGRVPKNGYTF. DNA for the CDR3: TGTGCCAGCAGACAGGGCGGGGGGCGTGTGCCCAAAAATGGCTACACCTTC.

As DNA, the CDR3 is TGTGCCAGCAGCTTCGGAGGGGCGGATACGCAGTATTTT. Its protein product is CASSFGGADTQYF. V and J are TRBV7-6 and TRBJ2-3, with D possibly being TRBD2 (6 bases). This CDR3 spans 13 amino acids. Germline V CDR1 and CDR2: SGHVS, FNYEAQ. Trimming took 3 bases from V and 6 from J, leaving 10 bases between them.

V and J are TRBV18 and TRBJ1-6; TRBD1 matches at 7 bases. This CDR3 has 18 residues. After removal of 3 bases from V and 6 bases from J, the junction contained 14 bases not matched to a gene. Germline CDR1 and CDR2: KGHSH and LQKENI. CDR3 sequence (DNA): TGTGCCAGCTCACCGCGAGGTGTACGTGGGACAGCTAATTCACCCCTCCACTTT. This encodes CASSPRGVRGTANSPLHF.

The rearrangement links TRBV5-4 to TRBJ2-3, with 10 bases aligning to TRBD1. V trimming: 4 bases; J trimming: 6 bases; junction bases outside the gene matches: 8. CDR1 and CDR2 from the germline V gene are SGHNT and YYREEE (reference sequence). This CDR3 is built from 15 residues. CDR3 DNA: TGTGCCAGCAGCCCCGGGACAGGGGCCAGGGATACGCAGTATTTT. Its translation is CASSPGTGARDTQYF. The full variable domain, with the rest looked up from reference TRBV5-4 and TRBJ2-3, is ETGVTQSPTHLIKTRGQQVTLRCSSQSGHNTVSWYQQALGQGPQFIFQYYREEENGRGNFPPRFSGLQFPNYSSELNVNALELDDSALYLCASSPGTGARDTQYFGPGTRLTVL.

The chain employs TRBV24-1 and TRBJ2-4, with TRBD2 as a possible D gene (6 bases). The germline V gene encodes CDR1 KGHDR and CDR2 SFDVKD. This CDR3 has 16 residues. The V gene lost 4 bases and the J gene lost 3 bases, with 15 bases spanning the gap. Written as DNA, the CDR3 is TGTGCCACCAGTGACTCAGCGGGTGGGGACAAAAACATTCAGTACTTC. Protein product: CATSDSAGGDKNIQYF.